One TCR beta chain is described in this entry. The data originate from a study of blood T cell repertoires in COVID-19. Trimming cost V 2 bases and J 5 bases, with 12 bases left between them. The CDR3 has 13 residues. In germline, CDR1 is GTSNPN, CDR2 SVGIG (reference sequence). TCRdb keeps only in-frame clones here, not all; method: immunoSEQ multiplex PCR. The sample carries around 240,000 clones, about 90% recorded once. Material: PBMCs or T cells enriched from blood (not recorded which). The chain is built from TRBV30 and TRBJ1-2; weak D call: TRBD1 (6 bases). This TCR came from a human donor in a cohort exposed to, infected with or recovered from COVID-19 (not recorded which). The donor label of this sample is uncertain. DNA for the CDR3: TGTGCCTGGAGTCTGGGGGCTGGTTATGGCTACACCTTC. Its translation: CAWSLGAGYGYTF.